This TCR beta chain derives from a study of shared clonotypes between healthy human individuals. A word on this clone: The target antigen is unknown.

Study observations and caveats: Large depth notwithstanding, sorted-subset sequencing proved incomplete by rarefaction.

Using 200 ng DNA, tens of thousands of T cell genomes, the sorted-subset replicate PCRs were run. The method was immunoSEQ multiplex PCR; TCRdb's version includes in-frame clones alone and lacks a portion of them. The sample holds roughly 1,500,000 clones; about 98% are singletons and the top ten take approximately 0.45%. The germline gives CDR1 SGHTA, CDR2 FQGNSA. Unmatched junction bases numbered 17, after V lost 5 bases and J lost 10 bases. This CDR3 contains 16 residues. V is TRBV7-2 and J is TRBJ2-1, with 7 positions matching TRBD2. The sequenced material came from naive CD4+ T cells sorted from blood. Subset noted: CD45RA+ positively selected. The receptor was isolated from a man younger than 45 in good health. The DNA for the CDR3 is TGTGCCAGCAGCCTACGCACCGGGACTAAAAGGGAGGAGCAGTTCTTC. The encoded protein is CASSLRTGTKREEQFF.